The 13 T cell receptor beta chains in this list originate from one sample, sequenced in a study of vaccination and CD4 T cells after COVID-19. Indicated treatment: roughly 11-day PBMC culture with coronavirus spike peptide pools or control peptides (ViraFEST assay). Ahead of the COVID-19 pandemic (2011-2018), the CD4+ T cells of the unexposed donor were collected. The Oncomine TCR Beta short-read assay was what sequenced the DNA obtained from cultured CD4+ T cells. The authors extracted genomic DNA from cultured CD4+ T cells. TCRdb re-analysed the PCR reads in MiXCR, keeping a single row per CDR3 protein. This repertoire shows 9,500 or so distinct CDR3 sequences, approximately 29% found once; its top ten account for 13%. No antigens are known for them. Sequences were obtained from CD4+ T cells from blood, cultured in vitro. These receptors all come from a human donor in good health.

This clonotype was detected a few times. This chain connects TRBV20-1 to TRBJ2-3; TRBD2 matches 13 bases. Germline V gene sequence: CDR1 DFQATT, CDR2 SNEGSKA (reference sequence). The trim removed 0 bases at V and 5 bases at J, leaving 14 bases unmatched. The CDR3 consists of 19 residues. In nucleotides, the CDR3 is TGCAGTGCTAGAGATTGGGCCGGACTAGCGGGAGCAGGTGGAGATACGCAGTATTTT. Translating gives CSARDWAGLAGAGGDTQYF.

The CDR3 nucleotides read TGCAGTGCTGCGCAACTAGCGGGAGGGCCAGATACGCAGTATTTT. Translated: CSAAQLAGGPDTQYF. The chain combines TRBV20-1 with TRBJ2-3; 13 nucleotides line up with TRBD2. The CDR3 runs to 15 residues. Germline-derived CDR1 and CDR2 are DFQATT and SNEGSKA (reference sequence). The V gene end was trimmed by 5 bases and the J gene end by 4 bases; junction bases not matched to a gene: 6.

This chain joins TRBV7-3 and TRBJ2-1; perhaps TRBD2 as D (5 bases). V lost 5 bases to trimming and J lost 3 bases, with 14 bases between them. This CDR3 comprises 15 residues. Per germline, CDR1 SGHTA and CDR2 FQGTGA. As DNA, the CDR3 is TGTGCCAGCAGCCCTCTCGGAGGACTCTACAATGAGCAGTTCTTC. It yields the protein CASSPLGGLYNEQFF.

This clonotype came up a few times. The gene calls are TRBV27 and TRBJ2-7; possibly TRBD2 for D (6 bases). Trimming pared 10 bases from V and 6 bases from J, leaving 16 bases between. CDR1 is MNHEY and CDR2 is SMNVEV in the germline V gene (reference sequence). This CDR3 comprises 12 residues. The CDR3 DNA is TGTGCCATCGGGAGATCCGGGTCCGAGCAGTACTTC. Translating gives CAIGRSGSEQYF.

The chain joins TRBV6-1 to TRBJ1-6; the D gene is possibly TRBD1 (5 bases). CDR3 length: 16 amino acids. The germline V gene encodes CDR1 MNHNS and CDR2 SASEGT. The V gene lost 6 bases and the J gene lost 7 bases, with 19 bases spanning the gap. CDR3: CASSFGHKLINSPLHF. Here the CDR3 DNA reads TGTGCCAGCAGCTTCGGACACAAGCTAATAAATTCACCCCTCCACTTT.

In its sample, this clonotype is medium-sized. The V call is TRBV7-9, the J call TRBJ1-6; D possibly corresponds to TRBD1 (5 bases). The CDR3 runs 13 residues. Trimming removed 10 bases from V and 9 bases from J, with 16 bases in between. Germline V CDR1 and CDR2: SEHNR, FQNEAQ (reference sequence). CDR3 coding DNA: TGTGCCAATGATGAATTGGGGGTTTCACCCCTCCACTTT. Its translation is CANDELGVSPLHF.

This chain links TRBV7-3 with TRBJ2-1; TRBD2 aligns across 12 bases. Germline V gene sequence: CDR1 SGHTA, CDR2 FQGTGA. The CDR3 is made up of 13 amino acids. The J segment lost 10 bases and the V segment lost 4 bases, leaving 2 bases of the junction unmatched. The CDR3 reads CASSSGTSGEQFF. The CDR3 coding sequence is TGTGCCAGCAGCTCGGGGACTAGCGGGGAGCAGTTCTTC.

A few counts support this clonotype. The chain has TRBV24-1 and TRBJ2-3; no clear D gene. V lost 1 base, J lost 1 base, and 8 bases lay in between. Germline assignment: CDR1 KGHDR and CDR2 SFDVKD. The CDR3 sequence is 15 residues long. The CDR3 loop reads CATSDFGSGTDTQYF. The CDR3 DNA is TGTGCCACCAGTGATTTTGGGTCTGGCACAGATACGCAGTATTTT.

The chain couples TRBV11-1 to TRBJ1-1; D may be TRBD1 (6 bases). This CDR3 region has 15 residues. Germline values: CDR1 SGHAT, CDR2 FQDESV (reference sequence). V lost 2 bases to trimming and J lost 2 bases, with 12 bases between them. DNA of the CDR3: TGTGCCAGCAGCTTAATGCCAGGGGCCAACACTGAAGCTTTCTTT. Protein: CASSLMPGANTEAFF.

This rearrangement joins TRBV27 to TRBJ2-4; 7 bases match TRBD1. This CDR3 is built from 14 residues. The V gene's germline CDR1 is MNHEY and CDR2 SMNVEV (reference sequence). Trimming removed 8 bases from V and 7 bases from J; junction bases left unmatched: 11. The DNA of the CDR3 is TGTGCCAGCTCTCCCCGGACAGGAGCCAACATTCAGTACTTC. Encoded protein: CASSPRTGANIQYF.

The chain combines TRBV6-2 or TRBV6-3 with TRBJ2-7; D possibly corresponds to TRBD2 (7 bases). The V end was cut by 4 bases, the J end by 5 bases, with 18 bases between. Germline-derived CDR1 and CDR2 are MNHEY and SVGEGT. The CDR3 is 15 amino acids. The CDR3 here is CASSSGAGVVHEQYF. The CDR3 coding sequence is TGTGCCAGCAGTTCGGGGGCGGGAGTGGTCCACGAGCAGTACTTC.

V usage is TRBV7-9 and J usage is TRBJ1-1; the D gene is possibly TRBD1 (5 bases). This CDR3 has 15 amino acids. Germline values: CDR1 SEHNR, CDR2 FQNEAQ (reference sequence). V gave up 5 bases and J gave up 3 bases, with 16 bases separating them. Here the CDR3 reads CASSQGELRDTEAFF. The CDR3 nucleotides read TGTGCCAGCAGCCAAGGGGAATTGAGGGACACTGAAGCTTTCTTT.

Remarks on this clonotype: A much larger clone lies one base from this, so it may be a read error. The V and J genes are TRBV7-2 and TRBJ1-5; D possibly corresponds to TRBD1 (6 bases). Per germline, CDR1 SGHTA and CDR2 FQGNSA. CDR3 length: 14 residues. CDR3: CANSPTQGLGPQHF. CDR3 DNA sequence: TGTGCCAACAGCCCCACACAGGGATTGGGGCCCCAGCATTTT.